The source of this T cell receptor beta chain is a study of blood T cell repertoires in COVID-19. As for the study in general: There were acute and convalescent COVID-19 samples, and they came from the United States, Italy and Spain. T cells, B-cell-depleted T cells, or PBMCs supplied cDNA or gDNA.

The CDR3 is 19 amino acids. Germline trimming cut 0 bases from V and 0 bases from J; bases unmatched to any gene: 9. Germline CDR1 and CDR2: SGHDT and YYEEEE. The protocol was immunoSEQ multiplex PCR, while the TCRdb copy is restricted to in-frame clones and leaves out a portion. The sample carries 220,000 or so clones, approximately 85% recorded once. Residents of 20 to 25 US areas, aged roughly 18 to 89 years, made up the participants. The clonotype originates from a woman between 50 and 59 years old who had recovered from COVID-19. The sequenced material came from PBMCs or T cells enriched from blood (not recorded which). The rearrangement links TRBV5-6 to TRBJ2-3; 11 nucleotides agree with TRBD2. The CDR3 here is CASSLGEPSGGKSTDTQYF. Here the CDR3 DNA reads TGTGCCAGCAGCTTGGGAGAGCCTAGCGGGGGGAAAAGCACAGATACGCAGTATTTT.